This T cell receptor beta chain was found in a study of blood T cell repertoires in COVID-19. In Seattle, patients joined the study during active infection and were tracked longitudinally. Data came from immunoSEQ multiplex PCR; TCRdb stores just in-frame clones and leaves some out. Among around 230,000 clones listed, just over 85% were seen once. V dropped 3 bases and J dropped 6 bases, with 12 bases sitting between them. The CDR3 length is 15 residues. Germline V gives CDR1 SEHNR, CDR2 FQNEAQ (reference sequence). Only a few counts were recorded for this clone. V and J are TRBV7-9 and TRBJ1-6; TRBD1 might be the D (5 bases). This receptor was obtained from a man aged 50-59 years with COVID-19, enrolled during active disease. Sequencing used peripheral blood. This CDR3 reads CASSFDSNSNSPLHF. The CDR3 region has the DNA TGTGCCAGCAGCTTCGACAGTAACTCTAATTCACCCCTCCACTTT.